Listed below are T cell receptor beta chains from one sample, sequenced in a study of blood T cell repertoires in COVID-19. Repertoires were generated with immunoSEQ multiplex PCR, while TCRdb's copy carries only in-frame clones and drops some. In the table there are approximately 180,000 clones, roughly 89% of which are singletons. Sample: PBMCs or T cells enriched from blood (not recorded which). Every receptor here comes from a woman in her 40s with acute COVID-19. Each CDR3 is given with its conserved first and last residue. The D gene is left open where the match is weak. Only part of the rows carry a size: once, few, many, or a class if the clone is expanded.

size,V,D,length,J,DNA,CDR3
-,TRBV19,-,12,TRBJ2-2,TGTGCCAGTACCCGACTCACCGGGGAGCTGTTTTTT,CASTRLTGELFF
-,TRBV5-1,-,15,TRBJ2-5,TGCGCCAGCAGCCCTTCCCGGAGCTTCCAAGAGACCCAGTACTTC,CASSPSRSFQETQYF
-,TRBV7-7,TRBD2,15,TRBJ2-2,TGTGCTAGCAGCCCGGGACTAGCTTCGACCGGGGAGCTGTTTTTT,CASSPGLASTGELFF
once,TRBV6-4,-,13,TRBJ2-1,TGTGCCAGCAGAAAAAAGGGGTACAATGAGCAGTTCTTC,CASRKKGYNEQFF
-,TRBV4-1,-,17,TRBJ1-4,TGCGCCAGCAGCCAAGACCTCCGAGGGTCCTCTAATGAAAAACTGTTTTTT,CASSQDLRGSSNEKLFF
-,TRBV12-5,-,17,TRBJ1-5,TGTGCTAGTGGCCAGTCCTCCGGGACAACTCTTAATCAGCCCCAGCATTTT,CASGQSSGTTLNQPQHF
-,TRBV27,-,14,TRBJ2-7,TGTGCCAGCAGTTTTGGGGGGGCCTTCTACGAGCAGTACTTC,CASSFGGAFYEQYF
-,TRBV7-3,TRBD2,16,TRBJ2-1,TGTGCCAGCAGCTTATCGGGCGGGAGCGCCTACAATGAGCAGTTCTTC,CASSLSGGSAYNEQFF
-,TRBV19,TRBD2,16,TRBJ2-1,TGTGCCAGTAGTATAATACTAGCGGGATATAACAATGAGCAGTTCTTC,CASSIILAGYNNEQFF
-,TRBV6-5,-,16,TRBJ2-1,TGTGCCAGCAGTTTTTATTGGGAGAACTCCTACAATGAGCAGTTCTTC,CASSFYWENSYNEQFF
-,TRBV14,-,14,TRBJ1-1,TGTGCCAGCAGCCAAGTACGCAGTAACACTGAAGCTTTCTTT,CASSQVRSNTEAFF
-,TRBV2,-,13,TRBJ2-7,TGTGCCAGCAGTGAAAACAGTCCCTACGAGCAGTACTTC,CASSENSPYEQYF
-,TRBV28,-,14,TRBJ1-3,TGTGCCAGCAGAGACAGTTACTCTGGAAACACCATATATTTT,CASRDSYSGNTIYF
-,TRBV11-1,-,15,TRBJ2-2,TGTGCCAGCAGCCTGACTAGTTTTTACACCGGGGAGCTGTTTTTT,CASSLTSFYTGELFF
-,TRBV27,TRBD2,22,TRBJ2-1,TGTGCCAGCAGTTTAATCGTGGGACTAGCGGGAGGACGTCCGTGGTCCTACAATGAGCAGTTCTTC,CASSLIVGLAGGRPWSYNEQFF
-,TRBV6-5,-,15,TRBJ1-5,TGTGCCAGCAGTACGGGGACATCTAACAATCAGCCCCAGCATTTT,CASSTGTSNNQPQHF
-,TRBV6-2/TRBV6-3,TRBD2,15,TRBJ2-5,TGTGCCAGCAGCCGGACTAGCGGGGGGGCCGAGACCCAGTACTTC,CASSRTSGGAETQYF
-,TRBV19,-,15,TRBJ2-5,TGTGCCAGTAGTATTGGGGCCGGGTCCCAAGAGACCCAGTACTTC,CASSIGAGSQETQYF
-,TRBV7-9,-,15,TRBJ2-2,TGTGCCAGCAACTTAAAGGCAGGGAACACCGGGGAGCTGTTTTTT,CASNLKAGNTGELFF
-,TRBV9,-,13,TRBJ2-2,TGTGCCAGCAGCGGAGGGGGGGCCCGGGAGCTGTTTTTT,CASSGGGARELFF
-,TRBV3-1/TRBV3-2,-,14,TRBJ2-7,TGTGCCAGCAGCCAAACCGTTACTTCCTACGAGCAGTACTTC,CASSQTVTSYEQYF
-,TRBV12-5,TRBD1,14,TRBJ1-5,TGTGCTAGTGGTTTAGGGACAGGTTATCAGCCCCAGCATTTT,CASGLGTGYQPQHF
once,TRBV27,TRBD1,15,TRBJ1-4,TGTGCCAGCAGTTTAATGGGACAGGGAGTAGAAAAACTGTTTTTT,CASSLMGQGVEKLFF
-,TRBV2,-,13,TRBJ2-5,TGTGCAAAGTCGATGGGGGGACCAGAGACCCAGTACTTC,CAKSMGGPETQYF
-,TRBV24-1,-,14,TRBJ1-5,TGTGCCACCCCCCGAATAGATGGCAATCAGCCCCAGCATTTT,CATPRIDGNQPQHF
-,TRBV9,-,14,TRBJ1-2,TGTGCCAGCAGCGGGCGGGGACCCAACTATGGCTACACCTTC,CASSGRGPNYGYTF
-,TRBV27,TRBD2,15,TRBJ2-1,TGTGCCAGCACGAAAGCGGGGAGCTCCTACAATGAGCAGTTCTTC,CASTKAGSSYNEQFF
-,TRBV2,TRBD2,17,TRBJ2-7,TGTGCCAGCAGGCCTCCCCCAGGCGGTAGCGGGAGGCACGAGCAGTACTTC,CASRPPPGGSGRHEQYF
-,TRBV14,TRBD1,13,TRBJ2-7,TGTGCCAGCAGTCGGACAGGGCGCTACGAGCAGTACTTC,CASSRTGRYEQYF
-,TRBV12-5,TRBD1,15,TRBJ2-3,TGTGCCACCGCCCCGACAGGGGAGGCAACAGATACGCAGTATTTT,CATAPTGEATDTQYF
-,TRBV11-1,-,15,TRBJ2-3,TGTGCCAGCAGCACCGGGACTCGCCTCACAGATACGCAGTATTTT,CASSTGTRLTDTQYF
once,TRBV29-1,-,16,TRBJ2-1,TGCAGCGTTGAAGGGGCGACTAACCCCTCCTACAATGAGCAGTTCTTC,CSVEGATNPSYNEQFF
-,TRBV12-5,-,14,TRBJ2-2,TGTGCTAGTGGTTTGGCCCTAGTTCGCGGGGAGCTGTTTTTT,CASGLALVRGELFF
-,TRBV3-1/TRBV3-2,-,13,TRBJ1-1,TGTGCCAGCAGCCAAGATTCAGACACTGAAGCTTTCTTT,CASSQDSDTEAFF
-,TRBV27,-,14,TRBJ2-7,TGTGCCAGCAGTTTAGTCAGGGAAAGGGCCGAGCAGTACTTC,CASSLVRERAEQYF
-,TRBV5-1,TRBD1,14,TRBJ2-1,TGCGCCAGCAATAGGGACAGTGCCTACAATGAGCAGTTCTTC,CASNRDSAYNEQFF
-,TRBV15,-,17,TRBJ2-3,TGTGCCACCAGCAGAGATACCAGGGGTGATTTTACAGATACGCAGTATTTT,CATSRDTRGDFTDTQYF
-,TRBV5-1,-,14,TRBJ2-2,TGCGCCAGTACCCAAAACTCCGGGAGCTGGGAGCTGTTTTTT,CASTQNSGSWELFF
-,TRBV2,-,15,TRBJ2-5,TGTGCCAGCAGTGATCGGCTGGGCCAGCAAGAGACCCAGTACTTC,CASSDRLGQQETQYF
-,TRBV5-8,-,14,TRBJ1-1,TGTGCCAGCAGAAGAGCAGGGGTGAACACTGAAGCTTTCTTT,CASRRAGVNTEAFF
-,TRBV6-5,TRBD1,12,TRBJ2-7,TGTGCCAGCAGGGCAGGGGGCAGGGAGCAGTACTTC,CASRAGGREQYF
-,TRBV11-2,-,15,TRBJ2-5,TGTGCCAGCAGCTCACGGGACTCGGTTTATGAGACCCAGTACTTC,CASSSRDSVYETQYF
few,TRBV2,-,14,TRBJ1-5,TGTGCCAGCAGTGAGGGGCCCGGCAATCAGCCCCAGCATTTT,CASSEGPGNQPQHF
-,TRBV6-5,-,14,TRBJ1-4,TGTGCCAGCAGTTCGGGAACCTCGGAGGAAAAACTGTTTTTT,CASSSGTSEEKLFF
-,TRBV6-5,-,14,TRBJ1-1,TGTGCCAGCAGTCTACGACAGATGAACACTGAAGCTTTCTTT,CASSLRQMNTEAFF
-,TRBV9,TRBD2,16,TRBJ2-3,TGTGCCAGCAGTGAGAGGCGGGGGAGTAGCACAGATACGCAGTATTTT,CASSERRGSSTDTQYF
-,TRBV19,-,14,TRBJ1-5,TGTGCCAGTAGTCCTCCTACCCTCAATCAGCCCCAGCATTTT,CASSPPTLNQPQHF
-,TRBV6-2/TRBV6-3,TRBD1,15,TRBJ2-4,TGTGCCAGCAGTCCAGGACAGGGGGCCAAAAACATTCAGTACTTC,CASSPGQGAKNIQYF
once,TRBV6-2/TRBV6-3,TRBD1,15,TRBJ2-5,TGTGCCAGCAGTTCTCGGGACAGGGGTGGCGAGACCCAGTACTTC,CASSSRDRGGETQYF
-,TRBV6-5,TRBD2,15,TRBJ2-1,TGTGCCAGCAGTTACGGCGGGGGTCCCTACAATGAGCAGTTCTTC,CASSYGGGPYNEQFF
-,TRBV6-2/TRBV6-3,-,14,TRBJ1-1,TGTGCCAGCAGTGGAGTGGGGCGGAACACTGAAGCTTTCTTT,CASSGVGRNTEAFF
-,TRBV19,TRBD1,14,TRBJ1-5,TGTGCCAGTGTCGACAGGGTAGGCAATCAGCCCCAGCATTTT,CASVDRVGNQPQHF
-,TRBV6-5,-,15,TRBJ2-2,TGTGCCAGCGGCCGCCGGGACTTCTACACCGGGGAGCTGTTTTTT,CASGRRDFYTGELFF
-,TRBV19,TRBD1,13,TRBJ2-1,TGTGCCAGTAGTCCACACAGGGGACGCGTGCAGTTCTTC,CASSPHRGRVQFF
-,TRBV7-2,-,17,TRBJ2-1,TGTGCCAGCAGCCTAGTCCGACGGGGGGCCCCCTACAATGAGCAGTTCTTC,CASSLVRRGAPYNEQFF